Below are 25 T cell receptor beta chains sequenced from a single sample in a study of blood T cell repertoires in COVID-19. Assay used: immunoSEQ multiplex PCR; TCRdb lists only in-frame clones, some missing. The sample lists around 150,000 clones; approximately 82% were seen once. Sequencing was carried out using peripheral blood. The source of these receptors is a woman aged 80 or older with acute or convalescent COVID-19.

The rearrangement joins TRBV10-1 to TRBJ1-5, with 9 bases that match TRBD1. The CDR3 totals 13 residues. J gave up 10 bases and V 4 bases, and 5 bases lay outside the gene matches. CDR1 and CDR2 from the germline V gene are WNHNN and SYGVQD (reference sequence). CDR3 coding DNA: TGCGCCAGCAGTGGGACAGGGGATCGCCCCCAGCATTTT. As protein: CASSGTGDRPQHF.

This clone was counted a single time. CDR3 coding DNA: TGTGCCTGGATAGACTACTACACCGGGGAGCTGTTTTTT. It yields the protein CAWIDYYTGELFF. The rearrangement joins TRBV30 to TRBJ2-2; a weak D match, TRBD2 (5 bases). Per the germline V gene, CDR1 is GTSNPN and CDR2 is SVGIG (reference sequence). The germline V and J ends were trimmed by 4 bases and 3 bases, with 9 bases remaining between them. The CDR3 is 13 amino acids.

CDR3 loop: CATAPGTSGRNEQFF. The CDR3 DNA sequence: TGTGCCACCGCTCCCGGGACTAGCGGGCGGAATGAGCAGTTCTTC. The chain links TRBV9 to TRBJ2-1; 12 bases align to TRBD2. The ends lost 9 bases at V and 7 bases at J; junction bases unmatched: 11. Per the germline V gene, CDR1 is SGDLS and CDR2 is YYNGEE. CDR3 length: 15 amino acids.

This clone was seen more than once but under ten times. The rearrangement joins TRBV4-1 to TRBJ2-7, with 9 bases matching TRBD2. Germline lookup yields CDR1 MGHRA and CDR2 YSYEKL. The V segment lost 4 bases and the J segment 2 bases; nucleotides outside the gene matches: 9. The CDR3 is 16 residues long. The CDR3 spells CASSPRGAGGAYEQYF. The CDR3 DNA reads TGCGCCAGCAGCCCCCGAGGAGCGGGAGGCGCCTACGAGCAGTACTTC.

The V gene is TRBV6-5, the J gene TRBJ1-5; D gene unclear. V was cut by 8 bases and J by 0 bases, with 8 bases left in between. CDR3 size: 13 residues. In germline, CDR1 is MNHEY, CDR2 SVGAGI. CDR3 nucleotides: TGTGCCAGCCAGGACTATAGCAATCAGCCCCAGCATTTT. This sequence encodes CASQDYSNQPQHF.

This CDR3 is CASSYSTGDRTFF. The CDR3 DNA reads as TGTGCCAGCAGTTACTCAACAGGGGATAGGACTTTCTTT. V usage is TRBV6-2 or TRBV6-3 and J usage is TRBJ1-1, with 7 bases aligning to TRBD1. The CDR3 is 13 residues long. Germline CDR1 MNHEY, CDR2 SVGEGT. The V gene end was trimmed by 0 bases and the J gene end by 12 bases; junction bases not matched to a gene: 7.

The chain has TRBV2 and TRBJ1-5; D unclear. CDR1 and CDR2 from the germline V gene are SNHLY and FYNNEI. Between the trimmed V and J ends, which lost 4 bases and 1 base, there was a span of 23 bases. The CDR3 length is 19 residues. CDR3 sequence reads: CASSGEGRASLYSNQPQHF. CDR3 DNA sequence: TGTGCCAGCAGTGGGGAGGGCAGAGCATCACTATACAGCAATCAGCCCCAGCATTTT.

This rearrangement joins TRBV4-1 to TRBJ2-1; tentatively, D is TRBD2 (6 bases). Germline assignment: CDR1 MGHRA and CDR2 YSYEKL. This CDR3 comprises 15 residues. Trimming removed 1 base from V and 2 bases from J, with 9 bases in between. CDR3 DNA sequence: TGCGCCAGCAGCCAAGTACCGGGAGCCTACAATGAGCAGTTCTTC. Its translation: CASSQVPGAYNEQFF.

Only a few counts were recorded for this clone. V gene TRBV15 combines with J gene TRBJ2-1, with D perhaps TRBD2 (6 bases). This CDR3 is 14 amino acids long. The germline V and J ends were trimmed by 5 bases and 7 bases, with 15 bases remaining between them. Germline CDR1 and CDR2: LNHNV and YYDKDF (reference sequence). CDR3 region: CATSLTSLSNEQFF. The CDR3 DNA reads TGTGCCACCAGCCTGACTAGTTTAAGTAATGAGCAGTTCTTC.

The chain recombines TRBV19 with TRBJ1-1; TRBD1 aligns across 9 bases. Looked up from germline, CDR1 is LNHDA and CDR2 is SQIVND (reference sequence). The CDR3 is 16 residues long. The V gene end was trimmed by 7 bases and the J gene end by 0 bases; junction bases not matched to a gene: 9. In nucleotides, the CDR3 is TGTGCCAGTACCCGGACAGGGGCAGGAATGAACACTGAAGCTTTCTTT. Protein: CASTRTGAGMNTEAFF.

This clone showed up just once. The rearrangement links TRBV30 to TRBJ2-1, with D possibly matching TRBD1 (5 bases). In germline, CDR1 is GTSNPN, CDR2 SVGIG (reference sequence). The CDR3 totals 14 residues. Trimming removed 2 bases from V and 6 bases from J, with 14 bases in between. The CDR3 DNA sequence: TGTGCCTGGAGTCCAGGGCGTACTGCCAATGAGCAGTTCTTC. It is translated as CAWSPGRTANEQFF.

About this clone itself: The same CDR3 can be traced to other DNA sequences in this sample. This sequence joins TRBV7-9 and TRBJ2-7, with 8 positions matching TRBD2. CDR1 and CDR2 (germline): SEHNR, FQNEAQ (reference sequence). V was pared by 3 bases and J by 0 bases, with 4 bases of the junction left unmatched. This CDR3 is built from 15 residues. The CDR3 protein is CASSFSGGSSYEQYF. The CDR3 region has the DNA TGTGCCAGCAGCTTCTCGGGAGGGAGCTCCTACGAGCAGTACTTC.

This clone was seen a handful of times. The rearrangement joins TRBV19 to TRBJ2-6, with D possibly being TRBD2 (6 bases). CDR3 length: 14 amino acids. The V gene's germline CDR1 is LNHDA and CDR2 SQIVND (reference sequence). Trimming stripped 7 bases from V and 4 bases from J, with 11 bases between. The CDR3 sequence is CASKEGRGANVLTF. The CDR3, as DNA: TGTGCCAGTAAGGAGGGTAGGGGGGCCAACGTCCTGACTTTC.

The rearrangement uses TRBV2 and TRBJ2-2, with 10 bases matching TRBD1. The CDR3 has 13 amino acids. Looked up from germline, CDR1 is SNHLY and CDR2 is FYNNEI. Unmatched junction bases numbered 2, after V lost 7 bases and J lost 6 bases. CDR3 sequence: CASNGQGAGELFF. The DNA for the CDR3 is TGTGCCAGCAACGGACAGGGGGCCGGGGAGCTGTTTTTT.

With respect to this clone: The same CDR3 can be traced to other DNA sequences in this sample. In nucleotides, the CDR3 is TGCGCCAGCAGCTCTACTAGCGGCTCCTACAATGAGCAGTTCTTC. It translates to CASSSTSGSYNEQFF. The gene calls are TRBV5-1 and TRBJ2-1, with 8 bases identical to TRBD2. After removal of 3 bases from V and 0 bases from J, the junction contained 2 bases not matched to a gene. This CDR3 spans 15 amino acids. Germline loops: CDR1 SGHRS, CDR2 YFSETQ.

The rearrangement joins TRBV6-5 to TRBJ2-1; 10 bases are a match to TRBD1. CDR1 is MNHEY, CDR2 SVGAGI, per germline. This CDR3 is 15 amino acids long. V lost 6 bases and J lost 4; bases outside the gene matches: 6. CDR3 amino acids: CASSRTGGGYNEQFF. CDR3 coding DNA: TGTGCCAGCAGCCGGACAGGGGGAGGATACAATGAGCAGTTCTTC.

The chain joins TRBV4-3 to TRBJ1-4, with 8 bases lining up with TRBD1. CDR1 LGHNA and CDR2 YSLEER come from the germline V gene. J gave up 6 bases and V 4 bases, and 7 bases lay outside the gene matches. This CDR3 region has 15 residues. For the CDR3, the DNA is TGCGCCAGCAGCCTCCAGACAGGGGTTGATGAAAAACTGTTTTTT. Protein product: CASSLQTGVDEKLFF.

As DNA, the CDR3 is TGTGCCAGCAGCCCCTCCCCTAGCGGCTATAGCACAGATACGCAGTATTTT. It specifies CASSPSPSGYSTDTQYF. V and J are TRBV9 and TRBJ2-3; 7 bases match TRBD2. The CDR3 has 17 residues. Germline values: CDR1 SGDLS, CDR2 YYNGEE. J was trimmed by 0 bases and V by 4 bases; bases with no gene match: 11.

This clone was seen a handful of times. The chain combines TRBV10-3 with TRBJ2-4, with 9 nucleotides matching TRBD2. Germline trimming cut 8 bases from V and 1 base from J; bases unmatched to any gene: 30. Germline-derived CDR1 and CDR2 are ENHRY and SYGVKD. The CDR3 length is 23 residues. CDR3 amino acids: CAILTYRSGRSLLILWAKNIQYF. CDR3 nucleotides: TGTGCCATCCTTACCTACCGAAGCGGGAGGAGCCTTCTAATTCTTTGGGCCAAAAACATTCAGTACTTC.

The chain carries TRBV28 and TRBJ2-7; TRBD2 matches 7 bases. This CDR3 comprises 14 residues. Trimming cost V 9 bases and J 6 bases; bases outside gene matches: 14. Germline V gene lookup returns CDR1 MDHEN and CDR2 SYDVKM. The DNA for the CDR3 is TGTGCCAGTTCGCGGGAGCTTGAGGTCTCCGAGCAGTACTTC. The encoded protein is CASSRELEVSEQYF.

The V gene is TRBV10-1, the J gene TRBJ2-5; 8 bases agree with TRBD1. Germline V gene sequence: CDR1 WNHNN, CDR2 SYGVQD (reference sequence). J was trimmed by 5 bases and V by 2 bases; bases with no gene match: 4. CDR3 size: 14 residues. The chain's CDR3 is CASSEQGARETQYF. CDR3 coding DNA: TGCGCCAGCAGTGAGCAGGGGGCGCGGGAGACCCAGTACTTC.

The rearrangement joins TRBV6-1 to TRBJ2-4; 9 nucleotides line up with TRBD2. The CDR3 is made up of 20 amino acids. Per germline, CDR1 MNHNS and CDR2 SASEGT. V lost 4 bases and J lost 9; bases outside the gene matches: 25. The CDR3 sequence is CASSVPKDRSGASGIFIQYF. Here the CDR3 DNA reads TGTGCCAGCAGTGTTCCCAAAGACCGGAGTGGGGCTAGCGGGATCTTCATTCAGTACTTC.

This chain joins TRBV7-9 and TRBJ2-1; the match to TRBD2 covers 12 bases. The CDR3 is 13 amino acids. Germline V gene data show CDR1 as SEHNR and CDR2 as FQNEAQ (reference sequence). Losses at the gene ends were 6 bases for V and 6 bases for J; bases not matched to a gene: 0. The DNA for the CDR3 is TGTGCCAGCAGACTAGCGGGGGGCAATGAGCAGTTCTTC. Its translation: CASRLAGGNEQFF. The full variable domain, its missing parts supplied by reference TRBV7-9 and TRBJ2-1, is DTGVSQNPRHKITKRGQNVTFRCDPISEHNRLYWYRQTLGQGPEFLTYFQNEAQLEKSRLLSDRFSAERPKGSFSTLEIQRTEQGDSAMYLCASRLAGGNEQFFGPGTRLTVL.

The chain combines TRBV27 with TRBJ2-1; tentative D call: TRBD2 (5 bases). V lost 6 bases, J lost 7 bases, and 13 bases lay in between. This CDR3 is 13 amino acids long. Per the germline V gene, CDR1 is MNHEY and CDR2 is SMNVEV (reference sequence). The DNA of the CDR3 is TGTGCCAGCAGCCACACTAGTCTTAATGAGCAGTTCTTC. This sequence encodes CASSHTSLNEQFF.

The V and J genes are TRBV2 and TRBJ2-1; D uncertain. Germline V gene sequence: CDR1 SNHLY, CDR2 FYNNEI. Trimming left V 6 bases short and J 9 bases short, with 9 bases between. The CDR3 has 11 residues. The CDR3 nucleotides are TGTGCCAGCAGGGTAGAGTTTGAGCAGTTCTTC. Amino acids: CASRVEFEQFF. Based on the CDR3 plus reference TRBV2 and TRBJ2-1, the full variable domain is EPEVTQTPSHQVTQMGQEVILRCVPISNHLYFYWYRQILGQKVEFLVSFYNNEISEKSEIFDDQFSVERPDGSNFTLKIRSTKLEDSAMYFCASRVEFEQFFGPGTRLTVL.